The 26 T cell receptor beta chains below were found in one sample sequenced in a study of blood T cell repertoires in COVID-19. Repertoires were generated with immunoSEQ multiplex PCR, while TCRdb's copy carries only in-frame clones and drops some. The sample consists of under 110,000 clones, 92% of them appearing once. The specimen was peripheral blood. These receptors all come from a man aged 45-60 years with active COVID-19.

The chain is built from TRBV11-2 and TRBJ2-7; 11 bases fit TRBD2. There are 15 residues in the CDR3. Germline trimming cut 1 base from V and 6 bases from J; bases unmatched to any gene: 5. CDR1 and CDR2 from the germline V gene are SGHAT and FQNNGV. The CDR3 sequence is CASSLGLAGSVEQYF. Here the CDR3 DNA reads TGTGCCAGCAGCTTAGGACTAGCGGGATCGGTCGAGCAGTACTTC.

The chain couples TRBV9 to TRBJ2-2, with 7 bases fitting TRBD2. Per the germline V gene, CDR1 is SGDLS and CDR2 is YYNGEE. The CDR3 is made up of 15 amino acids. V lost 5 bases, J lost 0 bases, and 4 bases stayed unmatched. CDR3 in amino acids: CASRAGEANTGELFF. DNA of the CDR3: TGTGCCAGCAGGGCGGGAGAGGCGAACACCGGGGAGCTGTTTTTT.

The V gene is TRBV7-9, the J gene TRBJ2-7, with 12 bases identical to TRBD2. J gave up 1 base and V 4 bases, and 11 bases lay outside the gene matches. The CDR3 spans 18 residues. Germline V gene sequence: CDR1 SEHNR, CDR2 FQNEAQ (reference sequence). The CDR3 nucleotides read TGTGCCAGCAGCTCGAAGGGCCCGACTAGCGGGAGTTCCTACGAGCAGTACTTC. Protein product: CASSSKGPTSGSSYEQYF.

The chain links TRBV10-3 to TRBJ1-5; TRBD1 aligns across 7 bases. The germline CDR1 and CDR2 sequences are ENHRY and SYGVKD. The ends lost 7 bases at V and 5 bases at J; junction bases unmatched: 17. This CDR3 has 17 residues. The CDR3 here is CAITPRDDRDFYQPQHF. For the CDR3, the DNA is TGTGCCATCACCCCCAGGGACGACAGGGACTTCTATCAGCCCCAGCATTTT.

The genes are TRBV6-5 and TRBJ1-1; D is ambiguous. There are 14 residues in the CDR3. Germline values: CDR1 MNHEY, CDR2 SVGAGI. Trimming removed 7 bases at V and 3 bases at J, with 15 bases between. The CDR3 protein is CASNPRQTDTEAFF. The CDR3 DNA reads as TGTGCCAGCAACCCCAGGCAGACCGACACTGAAGCTTTCTTT.

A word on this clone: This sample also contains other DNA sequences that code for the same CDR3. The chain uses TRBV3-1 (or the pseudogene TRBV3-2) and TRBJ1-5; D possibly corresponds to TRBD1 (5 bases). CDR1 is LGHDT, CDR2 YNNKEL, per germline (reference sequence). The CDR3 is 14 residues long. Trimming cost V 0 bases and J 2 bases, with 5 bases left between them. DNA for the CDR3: TGTGCCAGCAGCCAAGACAGGGGCAATCAGCCCCAGCATTTT. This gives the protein CASSQDRGNQPQHF.

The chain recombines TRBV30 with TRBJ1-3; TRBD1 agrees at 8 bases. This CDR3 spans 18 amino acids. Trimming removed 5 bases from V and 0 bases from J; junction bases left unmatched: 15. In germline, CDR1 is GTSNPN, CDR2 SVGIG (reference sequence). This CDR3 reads CAWLGRTGPTFSGNTIYF. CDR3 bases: TGTGCCTGGTTGGGTCGGACAGGGCCAACTTTCTCTGGAAACACCATATATTTT.

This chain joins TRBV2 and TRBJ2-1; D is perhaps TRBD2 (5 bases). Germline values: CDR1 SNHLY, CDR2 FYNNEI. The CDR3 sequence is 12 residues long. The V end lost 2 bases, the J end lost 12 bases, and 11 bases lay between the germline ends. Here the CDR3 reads CASSESPAAQFF. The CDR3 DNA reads TGTGCCAGCAGTGAAAGCCCAGCGGCGCAGTTCTTC.

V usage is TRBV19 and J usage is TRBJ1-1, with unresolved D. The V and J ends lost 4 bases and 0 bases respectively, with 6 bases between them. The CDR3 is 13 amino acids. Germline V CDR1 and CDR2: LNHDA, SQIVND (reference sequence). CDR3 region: CASSTIMNTEAFF. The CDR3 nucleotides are TGTGCCAGTAGTACTATTATGAACACTGAAGCTTTCTTT.

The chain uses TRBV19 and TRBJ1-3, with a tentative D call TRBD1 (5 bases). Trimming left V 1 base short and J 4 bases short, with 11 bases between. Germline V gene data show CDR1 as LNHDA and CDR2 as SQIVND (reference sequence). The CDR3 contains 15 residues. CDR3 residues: CASSIGGAFGNTIYF. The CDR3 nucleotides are TGTGCCAGTAGTATAGGGGGCGCGTTCGGAAACACCATATATTTT.

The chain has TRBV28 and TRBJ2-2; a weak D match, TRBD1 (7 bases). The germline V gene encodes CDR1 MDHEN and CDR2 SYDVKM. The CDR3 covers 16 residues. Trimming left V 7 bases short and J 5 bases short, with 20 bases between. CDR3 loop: CASIQGGQRKTGELFF. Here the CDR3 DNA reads TGTGCCAGCATCCAGGGGGGCCAGAGGAAGACCGGGGAGCTGTTTTTT.

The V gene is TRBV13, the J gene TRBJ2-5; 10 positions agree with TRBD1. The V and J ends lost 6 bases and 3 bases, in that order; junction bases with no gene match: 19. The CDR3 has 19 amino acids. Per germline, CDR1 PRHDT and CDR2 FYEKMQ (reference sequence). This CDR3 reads CASSPIGTGDTVGKETQYF. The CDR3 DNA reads TGTGCCAGCAGTCCCATCGGGACAGGGGATACCGTAGGGAAAGAGACCCAGTACTTC.

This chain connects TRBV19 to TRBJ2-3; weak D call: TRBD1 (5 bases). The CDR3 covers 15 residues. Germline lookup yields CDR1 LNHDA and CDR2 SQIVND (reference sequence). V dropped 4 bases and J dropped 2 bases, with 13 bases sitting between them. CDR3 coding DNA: TGTGCCAGTAGTAGGCAGGGCGATTTCACAGATACGCAGTATTTT. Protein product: CASSRQGDFTDTQYF.

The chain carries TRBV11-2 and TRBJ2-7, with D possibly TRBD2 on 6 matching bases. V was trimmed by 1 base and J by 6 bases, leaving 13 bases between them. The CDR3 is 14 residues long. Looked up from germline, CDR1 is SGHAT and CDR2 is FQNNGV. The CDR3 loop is CASSLGSGVSEQYF. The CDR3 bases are TGTGCCAGCAGCTTAGGGTCGGGGGTCTCCGAGCAGTACTTC.

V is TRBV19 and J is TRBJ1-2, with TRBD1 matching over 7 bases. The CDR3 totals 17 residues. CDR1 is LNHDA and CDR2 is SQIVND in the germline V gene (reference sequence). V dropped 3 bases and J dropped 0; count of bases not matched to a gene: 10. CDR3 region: CASSIEPGTASNYGYTF. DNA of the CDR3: TGTGCCAGTAGTATCGAGCCCGGGACAGCGTCTAACTATGGCTACACCTTC.

The CDR3 DNA follows: TGTGCCACCAGTGATTCAGGACTAGCGGGAGCTCGGGCAGATACGCAGTATTTT. Translating gives CATSDSGLAGARADTQYF. The rearrangement uses TRBV24-1 and TRBJ2-3; 13 bases line up with TRBD2. The CDR3 spans 18 residues. J gave up 4 bases and V 2 bases, and 8 bases lay outside the gene matches. Germline CDR1 and CDR2: KGHDR and SFDVKD.

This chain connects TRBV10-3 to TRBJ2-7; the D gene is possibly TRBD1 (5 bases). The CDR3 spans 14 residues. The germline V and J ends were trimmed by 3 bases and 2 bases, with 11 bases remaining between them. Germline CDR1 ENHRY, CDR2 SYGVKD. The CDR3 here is CAISDETDPYEQYF. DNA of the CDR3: TGTGCCATCAGTGATGAGACAGACCCCTACGAGCAGTACTTC.

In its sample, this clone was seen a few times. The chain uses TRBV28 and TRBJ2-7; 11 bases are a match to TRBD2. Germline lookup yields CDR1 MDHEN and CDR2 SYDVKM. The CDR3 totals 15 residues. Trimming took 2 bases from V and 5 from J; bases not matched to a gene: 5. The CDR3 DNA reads TGTGCCAGCAGTTTAGCCGCTAGCGGGAGGAACGAGCAGTACTTC. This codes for CASSLAASGRNEQYF.

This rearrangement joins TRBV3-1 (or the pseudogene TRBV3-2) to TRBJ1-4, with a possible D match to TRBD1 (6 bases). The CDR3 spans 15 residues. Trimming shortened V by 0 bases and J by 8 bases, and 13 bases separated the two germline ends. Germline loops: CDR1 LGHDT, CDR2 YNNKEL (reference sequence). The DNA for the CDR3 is TGTGCCAGCAGCCAAGACGGTCGGGGGGGCGAAAAACTGTTTTTT. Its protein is CASSQDGRGGEKLFF.

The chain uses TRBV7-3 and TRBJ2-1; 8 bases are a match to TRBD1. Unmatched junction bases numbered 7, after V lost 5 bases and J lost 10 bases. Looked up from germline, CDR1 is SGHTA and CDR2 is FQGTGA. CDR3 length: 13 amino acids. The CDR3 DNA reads TGTGCCAGCAGCACCCTCAGGGGGCACGAGCAGTTCTTC. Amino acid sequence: CASSTLRGHEQFF. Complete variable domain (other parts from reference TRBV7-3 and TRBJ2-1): GAGVSQTPSNKVTEKGKYVELRCDPISGHTALYWYRQSLGQGPEFLIYFQGTGAADDSGLPNDRFFAVRPEGSVSTLKIQRTERGDSAVYLCASSTLRGHEQFFGPGTRLTVL.

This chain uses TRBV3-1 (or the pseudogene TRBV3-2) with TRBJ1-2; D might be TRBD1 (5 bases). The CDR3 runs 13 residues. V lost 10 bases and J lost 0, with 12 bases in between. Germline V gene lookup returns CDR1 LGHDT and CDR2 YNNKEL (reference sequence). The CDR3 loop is CATRGNSNYGYTF. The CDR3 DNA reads TGTGCCACGCGGGGGAATTCTAACTATGGCTACACCTTC.

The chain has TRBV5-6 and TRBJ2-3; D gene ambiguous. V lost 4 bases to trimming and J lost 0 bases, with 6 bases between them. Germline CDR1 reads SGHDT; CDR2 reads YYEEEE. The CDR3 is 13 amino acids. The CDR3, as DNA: TGTGCCAGCAGCGTGACTAGCACAGATACGCAGTATTTT. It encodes CASSVTSTDTQYF.

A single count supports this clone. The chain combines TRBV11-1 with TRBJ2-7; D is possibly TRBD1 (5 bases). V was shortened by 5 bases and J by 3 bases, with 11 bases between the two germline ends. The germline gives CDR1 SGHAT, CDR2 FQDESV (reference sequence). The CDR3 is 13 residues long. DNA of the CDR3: TGTGCCAGCAGCAGACCAGACAGCTACGAGCAGTACTTC. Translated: CASSRPDSYEQYF. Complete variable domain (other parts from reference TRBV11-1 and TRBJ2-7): EAEVAQSPRYKITEKSQAVAFWCDPISGHATLYWYRQILGQGPELLVQFQDESVVDDSQLPKDRFSAERLKGVDSTLKIQPAELGDSAMYLCASSRPDSYEQYFGPGTRLTVT.

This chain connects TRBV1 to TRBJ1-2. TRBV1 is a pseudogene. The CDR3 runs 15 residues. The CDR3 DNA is TGCACCAGCAGCCAAGTCTCCGAGGATAACTATGGCTACACCTTC. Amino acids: CTSSQVSEDNYGYTF.

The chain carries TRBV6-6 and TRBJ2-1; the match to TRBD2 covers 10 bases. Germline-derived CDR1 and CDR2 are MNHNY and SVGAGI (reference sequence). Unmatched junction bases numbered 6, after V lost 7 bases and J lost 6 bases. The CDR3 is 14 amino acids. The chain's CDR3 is CASTSGSLVNEQFF. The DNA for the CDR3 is TGTGCCAGCACTAGCGGGAGTTTGGTCAATGAGCAGTTCTTC.

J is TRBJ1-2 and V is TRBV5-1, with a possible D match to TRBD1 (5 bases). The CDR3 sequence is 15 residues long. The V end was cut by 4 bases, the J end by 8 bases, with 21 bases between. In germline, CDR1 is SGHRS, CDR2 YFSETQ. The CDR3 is CASSPDLGGKGGYTF. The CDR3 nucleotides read TGCGCCAGCAGCCCGGACTTGGGGGGAAAGGGCGGCTACACCTTC.